Listed here is a single TCR beta chain. Germline loops: CDR1 ENHRY, CDR2 SYGVKD. V shed 6 bases and J shed 4 bases, with 12 bases lying between them. There are 13 residues in the CDR3. The sample is drawn from a study of CD8 T cells in ankylosing spondylitis. TCRdb used MiXCR to reprocess the 5' RACE reads, holding one entry per CDR3 protein. Of some 30,000 distinct CDR3 sequences in the sample, 12% to 15% are singletons; the top ten hold less than 40%. This TCR derives from a male donor with ankylosing spondylitis or in good health (not recorded which). V is TRBV10-3 and J is TRBJ2-5; D unclear. Input material: blood. CDR3 region: CAISGLNGETQYF. The CDR3 DNA follows: TGTGCCATCAGCGGGCTCAACGGAGAGACCCAGTACTTC.